This T cell receptor (beta chain) was obtained from a study of control samples from healthy donors and cancer patients. This CDR3 comprises 14 residues. CDR1 is MNHNS, CDR2 SASEGT, per germline. The ends were cut back, 2 bases at V and 5 bases at J, with 12 bases in the middle. About this clone itself: Other DNA variants within this sample encode the same CDR3.

TCRdb keeps only in-frame clones here, not all; method: immunoSEQ multiplex PCR. The sample lists 150,000 to 200,000 clones, roughly nine tenths seen once, with approximately 1.5% in the top ten. The sample was blood. The clonotype originates from a woman between 25 and 40 years old in good health. The chain has TRBV6-1 and TRBJ1-1; perhaps TRBD1 as D (5 bases). The DNA for the CDR3 is TGTGCCAGCAGTGAAATCCGGGGGGGAACTGAAGCTTTCTTT. This codes for CASSEIRGGTEAFF.